A single sample is the source of the 5 T cell receptor beta chains below, sequenced in a study of a mutant IDH1 vaccine in newly diagnosed glioma. Libraries were prepared by immunoSEQ multiplex PCR; TCRdb keeps only in-frame clonotypes and omits some of them. Among tens of thousands of clones, 84% were seen once, and the ten largest hold about 8.2%. These receptors' targets are unknown. Time point: week 11, during vaccination. Vaccine doses each comprised 300 ug of mutant IDH1 20-mer peptide, with topical imiquimod. Sample: PBMCs, taken from a glioma patient whose treatment included an IDH1 peptide vaccine. The receptors were gathered from a woman aged 45-65 years with glioma.

On this clone itself: An end of the junction does not agree with germline; a read error may underlie this. The chain employs TRBV10-3 and TRBJ1-2, with 7 bases lining up with TRBD1. Germline V gives CDR1 ENHRY, CDR2 SYGVKD. This CDR3 spans 11 amino acids. CDR3 nucleotide sequence: TGTGCCATCAGTGAGACAGGGGTTAAATCCTTC. Translating it yields CAISETGVKSF.

The chain combines TRBV30 with TRBJ1-1, with TRBD1 as a possible D gene (5 bases). V lost 3 bases and J 0 bases, leaving 8 bases between the germline ends. In germline, CDR1 is GTSNPN, CDR2 SVGIG (reference sequence). The CDR3 has 13 residues. The CDR3 here is CAWRGLLNTEAFF. The CDR3 nucleotides are TGTGCCTGGAGGGGACTTCTGAACACTGAAGCTTTCTTT.

This clone was counted between two and nine times. The CDR3 DNA is TGTGCCAGCAGTGACTCGGGGGGCTACGAGCAGTACTTC. Translating gives CASSDSGGYEQYF. This rearrangement joins TRBV6-4 to TRBJ2-7, with D possibly matching TRBD2 (6 bases). Trimming left V 0 bases short and J 3 bases short, with 6 bases between. The CDR3 contains 13 residues. The germline CDR1 and CDR2 sequences are MRHNA and SNTAGT.

This chain uses TRBV10-3 with TRBJ2-7, with D uncertain. Germline assignment: CDR1 ENHRY and CDR2 SYGVKD. The CDR3 is made up of 12 amino acids. V was trimmed by 9 bases and J by 0 bases, leaving 9 bases between them. In DNA form, the CDR3 reads TGTGCCATAAGACGGACCTCCTACGAGCAGTACTTC. Translating it yields CAIRRTSYEQYF.

The V call is TRBV11-2, the J call TRBJ1-2; tentative D call: TRBD1 (6 bases). Trimming took 2 bases from V and 4 from J, leaving 8 bases between them. The V gene's germline CDR1 is SGHAT and CDR2 FQNNGV. CDR3 length: 13 amino acids. For the CDR3, the DNA is TGTGCCAGCAGCTTACTACAGGGCTATGGCTACACCTTC. This encodes CASSLLQGYGYTF.